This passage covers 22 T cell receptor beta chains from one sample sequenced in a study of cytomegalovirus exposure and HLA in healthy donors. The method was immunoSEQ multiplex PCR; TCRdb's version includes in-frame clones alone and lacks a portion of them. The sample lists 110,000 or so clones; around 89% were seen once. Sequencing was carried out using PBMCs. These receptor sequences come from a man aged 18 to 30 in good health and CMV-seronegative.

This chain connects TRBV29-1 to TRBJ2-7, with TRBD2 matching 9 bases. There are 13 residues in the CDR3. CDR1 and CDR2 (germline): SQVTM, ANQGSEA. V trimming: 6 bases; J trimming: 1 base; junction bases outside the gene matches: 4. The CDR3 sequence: CSVVLAGSYEQYF. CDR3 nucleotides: TGCAGCGTGGTCCTAGCGGGATCCTACGAGCAGTACTTC.

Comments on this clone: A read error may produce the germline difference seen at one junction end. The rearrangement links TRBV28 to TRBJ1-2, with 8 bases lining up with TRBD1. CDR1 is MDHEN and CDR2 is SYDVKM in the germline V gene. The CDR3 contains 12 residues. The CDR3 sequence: CASRLFTGGSTF. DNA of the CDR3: TGTGCCAGCAGATTATTTACAGGGGGAAGCACCTTC.

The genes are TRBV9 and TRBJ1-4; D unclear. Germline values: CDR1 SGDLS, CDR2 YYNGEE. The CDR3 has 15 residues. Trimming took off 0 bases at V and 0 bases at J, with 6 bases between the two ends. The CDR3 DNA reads TGTGCCAGCAGCGTAGAAGGAGCAACTAATGAAAAACTGTTTTTT. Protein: CASSVEGATNEKLFF.

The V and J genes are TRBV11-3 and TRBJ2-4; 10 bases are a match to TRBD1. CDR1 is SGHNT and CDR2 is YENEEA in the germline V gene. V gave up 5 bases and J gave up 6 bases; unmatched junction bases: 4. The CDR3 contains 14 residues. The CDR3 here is CASSTRTGGNIQYF. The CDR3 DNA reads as TGTGCCAGCAGCACGAGGACAGGGGGAAACATTCAGTACTTC.

The chain's CDR3 is CASSQGLAGGREQYF. DNA of the CDR3: TGTGCCAGCAGCCAGGGACTAGCGGGAGGCCGGGAGCAGTACTTC. The chain has TRBV5-4 and TRBJ2-7; 15 nucleotides match TRBD2. The CDR3 is made up of 15 amino acids. V lost 4 bases and J lost 7; bases outside the gene matches: 6. The germline V gene has CDR1 SGHNT and CDR2 YYREEE (reference sequence). The full variable domain, in which reference TRBV5-4 and TRBJ2-7 provide the parts outside the CDR3, is ETGVTQSPTHLIKTRGQQVTLRCSSQSGHNTVSWYQQALGQGPQFIFQYYREEENGRGNFPPRFSGLQFPNYSSELNVNALELDDSALYLCASSQGLAGGREQYFGPGTRLTVT.

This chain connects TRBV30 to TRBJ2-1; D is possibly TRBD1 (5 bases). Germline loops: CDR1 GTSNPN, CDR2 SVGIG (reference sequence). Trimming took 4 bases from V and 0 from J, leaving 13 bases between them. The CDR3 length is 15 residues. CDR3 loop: CAWNTARGSYNEQFF. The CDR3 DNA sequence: TGTGCCTGGAACACCGCTAGGGGCTCCTACAATGAGCAGTTCTTC.

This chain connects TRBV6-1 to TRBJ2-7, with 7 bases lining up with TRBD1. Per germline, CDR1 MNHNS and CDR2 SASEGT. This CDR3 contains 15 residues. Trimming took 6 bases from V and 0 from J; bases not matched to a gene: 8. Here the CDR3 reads CASSPAGGSSYEQYF. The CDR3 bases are TGTGCCAGCAGCCCGGCAGGGGGTAGCTCCTACGAGCAGTACTTC.

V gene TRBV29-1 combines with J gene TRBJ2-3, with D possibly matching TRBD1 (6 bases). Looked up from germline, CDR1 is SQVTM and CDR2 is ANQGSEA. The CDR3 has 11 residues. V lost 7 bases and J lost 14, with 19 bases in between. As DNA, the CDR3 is TGCAGCGGAATACGACAGGCCTCAGTGTATTTT. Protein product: CSGIRQASVYF.

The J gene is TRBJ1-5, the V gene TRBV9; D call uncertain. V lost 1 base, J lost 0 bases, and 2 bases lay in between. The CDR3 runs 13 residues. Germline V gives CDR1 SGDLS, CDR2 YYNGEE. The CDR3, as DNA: TGTGCCAGCAGCGTACATAGCAATCAGCCCCAGCATTTT. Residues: CASSVHSNQPQHF.

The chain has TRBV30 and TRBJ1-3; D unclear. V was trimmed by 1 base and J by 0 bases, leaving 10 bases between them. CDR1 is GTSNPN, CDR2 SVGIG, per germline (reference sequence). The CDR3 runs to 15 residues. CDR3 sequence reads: CAWSGLWSSGNTIYF. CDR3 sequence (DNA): TGTGCCTGGAGTGGCCTTTGGAGCTCTGGAAACACCATATATTTT.

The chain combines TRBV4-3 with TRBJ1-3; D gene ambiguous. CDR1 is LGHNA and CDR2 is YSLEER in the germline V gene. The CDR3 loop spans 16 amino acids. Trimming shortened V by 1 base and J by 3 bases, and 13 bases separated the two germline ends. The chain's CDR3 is CASSQVVELSGNTIYF. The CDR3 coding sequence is TGCGCCAGCAGCCAAGTTGTAGAGTTAAGTGGAAACACCATATATTTT.

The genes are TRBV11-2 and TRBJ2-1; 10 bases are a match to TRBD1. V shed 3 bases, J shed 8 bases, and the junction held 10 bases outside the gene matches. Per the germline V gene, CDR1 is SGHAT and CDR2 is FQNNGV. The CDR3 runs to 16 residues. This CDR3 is CASSFDRGPYPHEQFF. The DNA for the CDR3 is TGTGCCAGCAGCTTTGACAGGGGGCCCTACCCCCATGAGCAGTTCTTC.

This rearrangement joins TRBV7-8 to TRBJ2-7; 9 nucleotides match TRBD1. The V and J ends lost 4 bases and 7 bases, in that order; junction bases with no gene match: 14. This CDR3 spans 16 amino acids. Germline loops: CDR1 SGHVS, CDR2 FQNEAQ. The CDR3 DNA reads TGTGCCAGCAGCTCGAGAAGAGGACAGGGGTTGGAGGAGCAGTACTTC. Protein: CASSSRRGQGLEEQYF.

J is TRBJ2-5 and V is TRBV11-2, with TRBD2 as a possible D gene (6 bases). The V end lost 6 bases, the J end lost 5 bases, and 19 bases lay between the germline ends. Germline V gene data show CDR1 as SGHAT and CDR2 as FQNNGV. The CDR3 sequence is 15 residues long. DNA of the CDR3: TGTGCCAGCAGACCCTCGGGCGGGGACGGGGAGACCCAGTACTTC. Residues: CASRPSGGDGETQYF.

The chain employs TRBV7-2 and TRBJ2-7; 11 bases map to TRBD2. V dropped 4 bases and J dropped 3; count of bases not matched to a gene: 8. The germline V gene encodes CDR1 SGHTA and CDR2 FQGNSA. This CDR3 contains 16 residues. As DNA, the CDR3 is TGTGCCAGCAGCTCATATAGCGGGAGGGCCCTCTACGAGCAGTACTTC. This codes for CASSSYSGRALYEQYF.

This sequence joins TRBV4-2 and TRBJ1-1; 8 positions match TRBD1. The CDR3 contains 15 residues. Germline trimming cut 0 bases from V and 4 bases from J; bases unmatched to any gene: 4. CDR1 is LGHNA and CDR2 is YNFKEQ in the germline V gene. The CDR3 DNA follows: TGTGCCAGCAGCCAAGATAGACAGGGGCTCACTGAAGCTTTCTTT. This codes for CASSQDRQGLTEAFF.

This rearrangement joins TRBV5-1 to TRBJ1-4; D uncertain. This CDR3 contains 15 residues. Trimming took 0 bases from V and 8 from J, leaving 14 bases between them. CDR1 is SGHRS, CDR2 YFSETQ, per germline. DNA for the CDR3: TGCGCCAGCAGCTTGGGAGGAGGCGGGTACGAAAAACTGTTTTTT. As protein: CASSLGGGGYEKLFF.

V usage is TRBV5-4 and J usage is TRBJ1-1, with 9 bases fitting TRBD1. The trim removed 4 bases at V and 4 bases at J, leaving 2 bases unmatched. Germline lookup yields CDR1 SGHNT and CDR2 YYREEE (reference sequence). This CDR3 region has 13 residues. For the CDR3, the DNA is TGTGCCAGCAGCCCGGGACAGGGCACTGAAGCTTTCTTT. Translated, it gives CASSPGQGTEAFF.

The DNA for the CDR3 is TGTGCCTGGAGCCCTGGGGGGGTTGAAAAACTGTTTTTT. Protein sequence: CAWSPGGVEKLFF. The chain links TRBV30 to TRBJ1-4; possible D gene TRBD1, 5 bases. The V and J ends lost 3 bases and 7 bases respectively, with 12 bases between them. The CDR3 runs to 13 residues. CDR1 is GTSNPN, CDR2 SVGIG, per germline (reference sequence).

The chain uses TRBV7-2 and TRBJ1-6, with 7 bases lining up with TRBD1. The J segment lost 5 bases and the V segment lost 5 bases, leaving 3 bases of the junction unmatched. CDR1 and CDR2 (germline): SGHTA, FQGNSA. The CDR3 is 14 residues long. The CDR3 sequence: CASSATGNNSPLHF. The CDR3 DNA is TGTGCCAGCAGCGCGACAGGGAATAATTCACCCCTCCACTTT.

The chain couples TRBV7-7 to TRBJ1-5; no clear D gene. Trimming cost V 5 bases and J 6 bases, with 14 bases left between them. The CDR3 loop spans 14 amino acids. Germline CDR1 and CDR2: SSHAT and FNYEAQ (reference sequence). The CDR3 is CASSPGVSGQPQHF. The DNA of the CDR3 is TGTGCCAGCAGCCCCGGGGTATCGGGTCAGCCCCAGCATTTT.

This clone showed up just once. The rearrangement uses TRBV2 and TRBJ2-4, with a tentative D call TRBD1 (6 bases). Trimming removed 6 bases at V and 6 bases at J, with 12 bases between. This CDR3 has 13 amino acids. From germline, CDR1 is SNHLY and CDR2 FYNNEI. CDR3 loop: CASSRDTANIQYF. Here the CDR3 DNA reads TGTGCCAGCAGCCGGGACACGGCAAACATTCAGTACTTC.